This T cell receptor beta chain was sequenced in a study of chemoradiotherapy in HPV16-positive cancers. Generated by immunoSEQ multiplex PCR, the TCRdb table keeps only in-frame clones and is missing some. The profile covers 30,000 to 45,000 clones, with 80% appearing a single time and 3.5% to 4% taken by the ten largest. The length of the CDR3 is 15 residues. J was trimmed by 7 bases and V by 0 bases; bases with no gene match: 7. CDR1 SQVTM and CDR2 ANQGSEA come from the germline V gene. The chain employs TRBV29-1 and TRBJ2-3; the match to TRBD2 covers 10 bases. This receptor was identified in a human donor with HPV-associated anogenital cancer. Sequenced here: blood, sampled from a patient who underwent chemoradiotherapy. CDR3 in DNA: TGCAGCGTTGAAGATCAACTAGCGGGGACAAATACGCAGTATTTT. Protein product: CSVEDQLAGTNTQYF.